The source of this T cell receptor beta chain is a study of cytomegalovirus exposure and HLA in healthy donors. A note on this clone: Its antigen is not identified.

The CDR3 consists of 14 residues. Germline loops: CDR1 SGHRS, CDR2 YFSETQ. With 4 bases clipped from V and 2 bases from J, the junction kept 3 bases outside the gene matches. Both 60 Vbeta primers and 13 Jbeta primers went into the PCR. Libraries were prepared by immunoSEQ multiplex PCR; TCRdb keeps only in-frame clonotypes and omits some of them. The sample consists of about 160,000 clones, 80% of them appearing once. Study-wide points: The authors later found HLA-associated TCR beta chains more clonally expanded than equally common others. With further analysis later on, most CMV-associated TCR beta chains appeared HLA-restricted.

The sequence was collected from a man younger than 35 in good health and CMV-seropositive. J is TRBJ2-3 and V is TRBV5-1, with 8 bases matching TRBD2. Specimen: PBMCs. CDR3 sequence (DNA): TGCGCCAGCAGCCCGGGACTAGTCACAGATACGCAGTATTTT. It yields the protein CASSPGLVTDTQYF.